This T cell receptor beta chain was recorded in a study of T cell repertoires in cytomegalovirus infection. Turning to the study itself: Indicated by public TCR beta signatures were CMV infection and matching HLA type.

Germline CDR1 SGHAT, CDR2 FQNNGV. Trimming removed 4 bases from V and 2 bases from J; junction bases left unmatched: 5. The CDR3 covers 16 residues. Each CDR3 protein gets one entry after TCRdb re-called the reads with MiXCR. Among around 430,000 distinct CDR3 sequences, approximately 46% were seen once, and the ten largest hold 43%. A note on this clonotype: Its antigen is currently unknown.

The starting material was cultured PBMCs, obtained from culture after CMV antigen stimulation. The source is a human donor in good health (CMV status not recorded). Some clones in this sample may be carry-over from other donors' samples. This chain uses TRBV11-2 with TRBJ2-2, with TRBD2 identical over 9 bases. The CDR3 loop reads CASSSGLATNTGELFF. In nucleotides, the CDR3 is TGTGCCAGCAGCTCAGGACTAGCGACCAACACCGGGGAGCTGTTTTTT.